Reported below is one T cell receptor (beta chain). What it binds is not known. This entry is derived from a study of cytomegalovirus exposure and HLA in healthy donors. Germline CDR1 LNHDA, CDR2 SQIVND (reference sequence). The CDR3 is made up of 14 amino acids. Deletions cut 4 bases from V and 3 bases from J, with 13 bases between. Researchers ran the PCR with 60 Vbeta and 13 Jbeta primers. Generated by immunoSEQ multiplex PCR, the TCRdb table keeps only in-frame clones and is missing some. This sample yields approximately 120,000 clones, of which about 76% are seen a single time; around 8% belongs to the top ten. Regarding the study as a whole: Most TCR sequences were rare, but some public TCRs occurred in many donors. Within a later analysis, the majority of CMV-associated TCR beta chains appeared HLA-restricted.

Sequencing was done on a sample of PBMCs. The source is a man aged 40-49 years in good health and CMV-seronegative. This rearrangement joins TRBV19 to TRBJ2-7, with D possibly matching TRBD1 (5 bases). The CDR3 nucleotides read TGTGCCAGTAGTAAGGGTGCAGGGCACTACGAGCAGTACTTC. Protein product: CASSKGAGHYEQYF.